This T cell receptor (beta chain) was sequenced in a study of blood T cell repertoires in COVID-19. Study details: T cells, B-cell-depleted T cells, or PBMCs provided the cDNA or gDNA that served as material.

V was pared by 5 bases and J by 1 base, with 6 bases of the junction left unmatched. The CDR3 runs 16 residues. The germline V gene encodes CDR1 SEHNR and CDR2 FQNEAQ (reference sequence). This clone was seen a few times. Authors' analysis steps: How many nucleated cells were present was estimated from reference gene primer amplification. Generated by immunoSEQ multiplex PCR, the TCRdb table keeps only in-frame clones and is missing some. The V and J calls and clone size come from that table; D and trimming were worked out from the DNA. The table has 35,000 to 45,000 clones, approximately 85% seen once.

Material for sequencing was peripheral blood. This chain links TRBV7-9 with TRBJ2-3; 10 bases map to TRBD2. This sequence originates from a human donor in a cohort sampled during active COVID-19. CDR3 in DNA: TGTGCCAGCAGCCCCTTGGGACTAGCGCGCACAGATACGCAGTATTTT. Its protein product is CASSPLGLARTDTQYF.